The T cell receptor (beta chain) described here comes from a study of shared clonotypes between healthy human individuals. Source study methods: ImmunoSEQ supplied junction-only sequences lacking quality scores, so filtering was different. Generated by immunoSEQ multiplex PCR, the TCRdb table keeps only in-frame clones and is missing some. That table gives V, J and clone size, and the DNA gave D and trimming. The table shows about 490,000 clones, with approximately 78% occurring only once. Regarding the study as a whole: An effect of sequencing depth on clonotype sharing among donors was expected.

Every one of the donors was a Caucasian adult that lived in Nashville, Tennessee. Points on this clone: Its cognate antigen is unknown.

The sequencing input was PBMCs. The receptor comes from a woman between 40 and 50 years old in good health. Some clones in this sample may be carry-over from other donors' samples.

The CDR3 DNA follows: TGTGCCACCAGCAGAGATCCCACAGGGCACACCTACGAGCAGTACTTC. It is translated as CATSRDPTGHTYEQYF. The chain employs TRBV15 and TRBJ2-7, with a weak D call TRBD1 (6 bases). The CDR3 contains 16 residues. Germline-derived CDR1 and CDR2 are LNHNV and YYDKDF (reference sequence). Trimming shortened V by 0 bases and J by 2 bases, and 14 bases separated the two germline ends.